Shown below are 30 T cell receptor beta chains from a single sample sequenced in a study of T cells in Graves' hyperthyroidism and ophthalmopathy. The TCR beta CDR3 regions underwent amplification using RNA transcripts as the source. HTBI primers were employed in a first-round RT-PCR of the TCR CDR3. TCRdb fed the multiplex PCR reads into MiXCR, producing one record per CDR3 protein. The data contain about 610,000 distinct CDR3 sequences, around 42% of them singletons. The material sequenced was peripheral blood or thyroid tissue (not recorded which). The receptors shown here come from a woman between 18 and 29 years old with Graves' hyperthyroidism.

The chain joins TRBV7-2 to TRBJ2-5; D unresolved. Germline CDR1 SGHTA, CDR2 FQGNSA. Trimming took off 1 base at V and 5 bases at J, with 17 bases between the two ends. This CDR3 is built from 16 residues. The CDR3 DNA reads as TGTGCCAGCAGCTTAGGACCCTCTGGGGTTGGGGAGACCCAGTACTTC. Translated: CASSLGPSGVGETQYF.

This clonotype came up a few times. A much larger clone differs from this one at a single base, so this may be a read error. This sequence joins TRBV5-5 and TRBJ1-4, with a tentative D call TRBD1 (5 bases). Germline CDR1 and CDR2: SGHKS and YYEKEE (reference sequence). Trimming removed 2 bases at V and 6 bases at J, with 14 bases between. The CDR3 contains 15 residues. This CDR3 reads CASSFVGGGDEKLFF. CDR3 DNA: TGTGCCAGCAGCTTTGTCGGGGGAGGGGATGAAAAACTGTTTTTT.

The J gene is TRBJ2-1, the V gene TRBV2, with D perhaps matching TRBD1 (5 bases). Trimming took 3 bases from V and 2 from J, leaving 14 bases between them. This CDR3 has 16 amino acids. Germline V gives CDR1 SNHLY, CDR2 FYNNEI. CDR3 DNA: TGTGCCAGCAGTGAGGCCCGAGACAGAGCCTACAATGAGCAGTTCTTC. Protein sequence: CASSEARDRAYNEQFF.

The rearrangement links TRBV7-6 to TRBJ1-2; weak D call: TRBD1 (6 bases). Between the trimmed V and J ends, which lost 2 bases and 1 base, there was a span of 29 bases. Germline V CDR1 and CDR2: SGHVS, FNYEAQ. This CDR3 comprises 21 residues. For the CDR3, the DNA is TGTGCCAGCAGCTTATCCCACAGCGGGACTACCGGGACACGGGTTAACTATGGCTACACCTTC. This gives the protein CASSLSHSGTTGTRVNYGYTF.

This clonotype has just a few counts. This chain uses TRBV7-9 with TRBJ2-4; perhaps D is TRBD1 or TRBD2 (6 bases each). Germline assignment: CDR1 SEHNR and CDR2 FQNEAQ (reference sequence). The V gene lost 3 bases and the J gene lost 0 bases, with 12 bases spanning the gap. This CDR3 spans 16 amino acids. CDR3 sequence (DNA): TGTGCCAGCAGCTTGGGGGCGGGACTAGCCAAAAACATTCAGTACTTC. It encodes CASSLGAGLAKNIQYF.

This clonotype was observed at least ten times. The V call is TRBV20-1, the J call TRBJ1-4, with no clear D. Germline V gene data show CDR1 as DFQATT and CDR2 as SNEGSKA (reference sequence). V was cut by 1 base and J by 2 bases, with 14 bases left in between. This CDR3 region has 16 residues. Here the CDR3 DNA reads TGCAGTGCTAGAGCCACCGGCAGGAAGACTAATGAAAAACTGTTTTTT. It specifies CSARATGRKTNEKLFF.

The V and J genes are TRBV6-5 and TRBJ2-7, with 10 bases fitting TRBD1. CDR3 length: 14 residues. Looked up from germline, CDR1 is MNHEY and CDR2 is SVGAGI. V was clipped by 6 bases and J by 2 bases; unmatched bases: 4. CDR3 sequence reads: CASRSGQGAYEQYF. The CDR3 DNA is TGTGCCAGCAGGTCAGGACAGGGGGCCTACGAGCAGTACTTC.

The chain is built from TRBV12-5 and TRBJ2-6; no clear D gene. The germline V gene encodes CDR1 LGHNT and CDR2 FRNRAP. CDR3 length: 15 residues. V was cut by 0 bases and J by 2 bases, with 5 bases left in between. Here the CDR3 reads CASGLVRTGANVLTF. The CDR3, as DNA: TGTGCTAGTGGTTTGGTACGGACTGGGGCCAACGTCCTGACTTTC.

This rearrangement joins TRBV7-8 to TRBJ2-5; 8 bases agree with TRBD2. The germline gives CDR1 SGHVS, CDR2 FQNEAQ. CDR3 length: 19 residues. Losses at the gene ends were 6 bases for V and 5 bases for J; bases not matched to a gene: 23. The CDR3 bases are TGTGCCAGCAGAATACCCCACCACGGGGTTAGCCCGGGGGGGGAGACCCAGTACTTC. It is translated as CASRIPHHGVSPGGETQYF.

This clonotype was counted between two and nine times. This sequence joins TRBV18 and TRBJ1-2; D remains ambiguous. This CDR3 comprises 13 residues. Trimming left V 3 bases short and J 2 bases short, with 7 bases between. Germline CDR1 reads KGHSH; CDR2 reads LQKENI. The CDR3 loop is CASSPLGNYGYTF. For the CDR3, the DNA is TGTGCCAGCTCACCGCTTGGGAACTATGGCTACACCTTC.

V is TRBV7-9 and J is TRBJ2-7, with D unclear. The CDR3 is 14 amino acids. V was trimmed by 5 bases and J by 0 bases, leaving 11 bases between them. Germline-derived CDR1 and CDR2 are SEHNR and FQNEAQ (reference sequence). The CDR3 sequence is CASSPWPSSYEQYF. DNA of the CDR3: TGTGCCAGCAGCCCCTGGCCTAGCTCCTACGAGCAGTACTTC. The full variable domain, its missing parts supplied by reference TRBV7-9 and TRBJ2-7, is DTGVSQNPRHKITKRGQNVTFRCDPISEHNRLYWYRQTLGQGPEFLTYFQNEAQLEKSRLLSDRFSAERPKGSFSTLEIQRTEQGDSAMYLCASSPWPSSYEQYFGPGTRLTVT.

This clonotype was seen many times. The rearrangement joins TRBV7-2 to TRBJ1-2; D ambiguous. This CDR3 comprises 13 residues. CDR1 is SGHTA, CDR2 FQGNSA, per germline. Trimming removed 6 bases at V and 0 bases at J, with 8 bases between. The CDR3 region is CASRQNTNYGYTF. The CDR3 DNA sequence: TGTGCCAGCAGACAGAATACTAACTATGGCTACACCTTC.

V gene TRBV20-1 combines with J gene TRBJ2-1; tentatively, D is TRBD1 (6 bases). Germline V lookup: CDR1 DFQATT, CDR2 SNEGSKA (reference sequence). The CDR3 is 15 residues long. V was cut by 0 bases and J by 1 base, with 10 bases left in between. The DNA for the CDR3 is TGCAGTGCTAGAGAACAGGGCGGATCCTACAATGAGCAGTTCTTC. Translating gives CSAREQGGSYNEQFF.

This clonotype was recorded a few times. In nucleotides, the CDR3 is TGTGCCACCAGTGACCGTGGACTAGCGGGAGTTAATGAGCAGTTCTTC. Its translation: CATSDRGLAGVNEQFF. This chain connects TRBV24-1 to TRBJ2-1, with 13 positions matching TRBD2. Germline trimming cut 4 bases from V and 7 bases from J; bases unmatched to any gene: 6. The CDR3 is made up of 16 amino acids. Germline-derived CDR1 and CDR2 are KGHDR and SFDVKD.

This rearrangement joins TRBV20-1 to TRBJ1-3, with D unclear. This CDR3 spans 10 amino acids. Germline V gene lookup returns CDR1 DFQATT and CDR2 SNEGSKA (reference sequence). Trimming pared 3 bases from V and 8 bases from J, leaving 5 bases between. The CDR3 nucleotides are TGCAGTGCTAGTTTCGACACCATATATTTT. This sequence encodes CSASFDTIYF.

This clonotype was detected a few times. Likely a read error: the CDR3 ends without its conserved phenylalanine or tryptophan. No DNA is shown, since the ends of the CDR3 on it are uncertain; the CDR3 is the one TCRdb lists. This chain joins TRBV12-3 or TRBV12-4 and TRBJ2-7. The CDR3 adds up to 10 amino acids, both ends counted. The CDR3 sequence: CASRPSGSSI.

J is TRBJ2-7 and V is TRBV7-2; the match to TRBD1 covers 9 bases. The germline gives CDR1 SGHTA, CDR2 FQGNSA. Trimming took 5 bases from V and 2 from J; bases not matched to a gene: 4. This CDR3 region has 14 residues. For the CDR3, the DNA is TGTGCCAGCAGCAAGGGACAGGGCACCTACGAGCAGTACTTC. Its translation: CASSKGQGTYEQYF.

This clonotype was seen ten or more times. This chain links TRBV20-1 with TRBJ2-5; no reliable D call. CDR1 and CDR2 (germline): DFQATT, SNEGSKA (reference sequence). The CDR3 is 13 residues long. V was pared by 0 bases and J by 2 bases, with 7 bases between. The CDR3 sequence is CSARDVVQETQYF. The CDR3 region has the DNA TGCAGTGCTAGAGATGTCGTGCAAGAGACCCAGTACTTC.

This clonotype occurred many times. The chain recombines TRBV5-8 with TRBJ1-6; 8 nucleotides align to TRBD1. Germline CDR1 is SGHTS and CDR2 is YDEGEE. CDR3 length equals 19 residues. The trim removed 4 bases at V and 3 bases at J, leaving 15 bases unmatched. CDR3 loop: CASSREQPGQVFYNSPLHF. The DNA for the CDR3 is TGTGCCAGCAGCCGTGAGCAGCCGGGACAGGTTTTCTATAATTCACCCCTCCACTTT.

The rearrangement links TRBV6-5 to TRBJ1-5; D remains unclear. Between the trimmed V and J ends, which lost 3 bases and 7 bases, there was a span of 7 bases. Looked up from germline, CDR1 is MNHEY and CDR2 is SVGAGI. The CDR3 totals 12 residues. The CDR3 spells CASSYVGQPQHF. As DNA, the CDR3 is TGTGCCAGCAGTTATGTGGGACAGCCCCAGCATTTT.

About this clonotype itself: Its ends do not fully match the called genes, so a read error is possible. The gene calls are TRBV3-1 and TRBJ2-7, with TRBD1 identical over 7 bases. CDR1 LGHDT and CDR2 YNNKEL come from the germline V gene (reference sequence). This CDR3 is 11 amino acids long. As DNA, the CDR3 is TGTGCCAGCCGGGACAGCTACGGGCAGTACTTC. Its protein product is CASRDSYGQYF.

This clonotype was detected only once. A clone one base away is much larger, so this may be a read error. The genes are TRBV20-1 and TRBJ1-5; D may be TRBD1 (6 bases). The germline V and J ends were trimmed by 6 bases and 0 bases, with 15 bases remaining between them. This CDR3 contains 15 residues. Germline V gene data show CDR1 as DFQATT and CDR2 as SNEGSKA (reference sequence). The CDR3 DNA follows: TGCAGTGCCCCTAAAGCAGGGGATAGCAATCAGCCCCAGCATTTT. It translates to CSAPKAGDSNQPQHF.

Note on this clonotype: This could be a read error, since a much larger clone is one nucleotide away. The conserved closing phenylalanine or tryptophan is absent in this CDR3, likely reflecting a read error. The rearrangement joins TRBV6-5 to TRBJ1-3; D call uncertain. With 6 bases removed from V and 0 bases from J, the gap between germline ends came to 21 bases. CDR3 length equals 18 residues. Germline loops: CDR1 MNHEY, CDR2 SVGAGI. CDR3 in DNA: TGTGCCAGCAGCGGCCTTGGAGTTCAGGCTAACTCTGGAAACACCATATATCTT. Translating gives CASSGLGVQANSGNTIYL.

This clonotype was recorded a few times. The rearrangement links TRBV27 to TRBJ1-1; D might be TRBD1 (5 bases). V was cut by 2 bases and J by 5 bases, with 15 bases left in between. This CDR3 is 15 amino acids long. Germline V gene data show CDR1 as MNHEY and CDR2 as SMNVEV (reference sequence). The CDR3 nucleotides are TGTGCCAGCAGTTTAACGGGGGGGTCGGGGACTGAAGCTTTCTTT. It specifies CASSLTGGSGTEAFF.

Many counts were recorded for this clonotype. The genes are TRBV20-1 and TRBJ2-7, with 7 bases lining up with TRBD2. Germline V gene lookup returns CDR1 DFQATT and CDR2 SNEGSKA (reference sequence). The CDR3 length is 15 residues. Losses at the gene ends were 3 bases for V and 2 bases for J; bases not matched to a gene: 10. The CDR3 reads CSARPRGGPAYEQYF. The CDR3 DNA reads as TGCAGTGCTAGGCCCCGGGGAGGGCCGGCCTACGAGCAGTACTTC.

This clonotype was seen ten or more times. The V gene is TRBV11-2, the J gene TRBJ2-7; TRBD2 might be the D (5 bases). V shed 2 bases and J shed 3 bases, with 11 bases lying between them. The CDR3 is made up of 14 amino acids. Germline CDR1 SGHAT, CDR2 FQNNGV. The CDR3 DNA sequence: TGTGCCAGCAGCTTAATCGTGGGAGACTACGAGCAGTACTTC. Its translation is CASSLIVGDYEQYF.

J is TRBJ2-7 and V is TRBV7-2; 7 positions agree with TRBD2. V lost 5 bases to trimming and J lost 0 bases; unmatched junction nucleotides: 16. The CDR3 consists of 18 residues. In germline, CDR1 is SGHTA, CDR2 FQGNSA. Here the CDR3 DNA reads TGTGCCAGCAGCCCAGGACTAGTGGGAGGAGGGAACTCCTACGAGCAGTACTTC. It codes for CASSPGLVGGGNSYEQYF.

The V gene is TRBV6-2 or TRBV6-3, the J gene TRBJ1-5; the D gene is possibly TRBD1 (6 bases). CDR1 MNHEY and CDR2 SVGEGT come from the germline V gene. This CDR3 region has 14 residues. V was shortened by 3 bases and J by 5 bases, with 11 bases between the two germline ends. For the CDR3, the DNA is TGTGCCAGCAGTTATCCCGGGGGCGATCAGCCCCAGCATTTT. This gives the protein CASSYPGGDQPQHF.

The V and J genes are TRBV20-1 and TRBJ2-7; no reliable D call. Deletions cut 4 bases from V and 3 bases from J, with 13 bases between. The CDR3 has 13 residues. Looked up from germline, CDR1 is DFQATT and CDR2 is SNEGSKA (reference sequence). In DNA form, the CDR3 reads TGCAGTGCTAAGACTGGCGTCCGCTACGAGCAGTACTTC. Its protein is CSAKTGVRYEQYF.

Many counts were recorded for this clonotype. The chain joins TRBV7-9 to TRBJ1-2; maybe TRBD1 (6 bases). The germline gives CDR1 SEHNR, CDR2 FQNEAQ (reference sequence). This CDR3 has 15 amino acids. The germline V and J ends were trimmed by 4 bases and 3 bases, with 15 bases remaining between them. This CDR3 is CASSWAGGPYYGYTF. DNA for the CDR3: TGTGCCAGCAGCTGGGCCGGGGGGCCATACTATGGCTACACCTTC. Full variable domain (outside the CDR3, taken from reference TRBV7-9 and TRBJ1-2): DTGVSQNPRHKITKRGQNVTFRCDPISEHNRLYWYRQTLGQGPEFLTYFQNEAQLEKSRLLSDRFSAERPKGSFSTLEIQRTEQGDSAMYLCASSWAGGPYYGYTFGSGTRLTVV.